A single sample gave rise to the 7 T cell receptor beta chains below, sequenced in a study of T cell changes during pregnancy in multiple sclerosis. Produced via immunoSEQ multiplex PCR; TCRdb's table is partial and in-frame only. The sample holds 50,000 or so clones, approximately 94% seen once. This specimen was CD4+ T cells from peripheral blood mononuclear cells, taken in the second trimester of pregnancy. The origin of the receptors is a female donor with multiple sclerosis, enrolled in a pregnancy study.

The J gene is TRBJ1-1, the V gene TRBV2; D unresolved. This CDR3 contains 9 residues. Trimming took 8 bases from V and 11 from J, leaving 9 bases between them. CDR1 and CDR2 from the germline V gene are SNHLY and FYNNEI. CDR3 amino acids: CASLFLAFF. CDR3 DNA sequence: TGTGCCAGCCTTTTTTTGGCTTTCTTT. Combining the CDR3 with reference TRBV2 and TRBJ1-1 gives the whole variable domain EPEVTQTPSHQVTQMGQEVILRCVPISNHLYFYWYRQILGQKVEFLVSFYNNEISEKSEIFDDQFSVERPDGSNFTLKIRSTKLEDSAMYFCASLFLAFFGQGTRLTVV.

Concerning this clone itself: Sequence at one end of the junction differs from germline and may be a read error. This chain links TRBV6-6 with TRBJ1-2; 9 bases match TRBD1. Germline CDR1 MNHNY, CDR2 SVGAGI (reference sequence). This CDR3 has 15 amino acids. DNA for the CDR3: TGTGCCAGCAGTCACTCCGGGACAGGGAGATATGGCTACACCTTC. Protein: CASSHSGTGRYGYTF.

The CDR3 reads CASSESCRDRDCSYEQYF. CDR3 nucleotide sequence: TGCGCCAGCAGTGAGTCGTGCCGGGACAGGGATTGTTCCTACGAGCAGTACTTC. The chain joins TRBV10-1 to TRBJ2-7; 9 bases are a match to TRBD1. Germline values: CDR1 WNHNN, CDR2 SYGVQD (reference sequence). The CDR3 length is 18 residues. J lost 1 base, V lost 0 bases, and 10 bases had no gene match.

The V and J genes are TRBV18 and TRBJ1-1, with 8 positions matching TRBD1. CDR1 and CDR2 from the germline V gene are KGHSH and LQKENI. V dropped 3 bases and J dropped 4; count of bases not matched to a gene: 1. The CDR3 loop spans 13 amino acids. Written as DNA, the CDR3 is TGTGCCAGCTCACCGGACAGGGTCACTGAAGCTTTCTTT. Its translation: CASSPDRVTEAFF.

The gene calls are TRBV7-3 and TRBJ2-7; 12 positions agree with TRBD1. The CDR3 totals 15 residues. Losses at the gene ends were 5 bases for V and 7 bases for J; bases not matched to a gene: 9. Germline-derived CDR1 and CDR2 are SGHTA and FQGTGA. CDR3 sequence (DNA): TGTGCCAGCAGCCCGGACGGGACAGGGGGCAGGGAGCAGTACTTC. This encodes CASSPDGTGGREQYF.

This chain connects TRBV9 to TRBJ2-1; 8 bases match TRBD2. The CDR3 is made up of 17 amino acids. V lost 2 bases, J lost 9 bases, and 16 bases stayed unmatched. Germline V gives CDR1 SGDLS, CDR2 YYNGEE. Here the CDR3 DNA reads TGTGCCAGCAGCGTGGCCGGGGGCGGGGGGCCCCGTAGTGAGCAGTTCTTC. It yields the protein CASSVAGGGGPRSEQFF.

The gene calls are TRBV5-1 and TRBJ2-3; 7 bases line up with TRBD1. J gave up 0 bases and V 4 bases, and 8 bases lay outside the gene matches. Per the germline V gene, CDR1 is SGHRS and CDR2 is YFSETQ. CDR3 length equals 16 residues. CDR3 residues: CASSPGQVRSTDTQYF. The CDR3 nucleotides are TGCGCCAGCAGCCCCGGACAGGTCCGCAGCACAGATACGCAGTATTTT.